This TCR beta chain is from a study of shared clonotypes between healthy human individuals. Background on the study: Two women and three men aged 18 to 49 served as donors. Findings and caveats of the study: Incompleteness in sorted-subset sequencing, despite large depth, was shown by rarefaction. The study found lower generation probabilities in non-shared clonotypes than in those shared by all four donors.

Comment on this clone: The antigen is not known.

TCRdb keeps only in-frame clones here, not all; method: immunoSEQ multiplex PCR. This sample has roughly 2.1 million clones, with 85% to 95% found just once. CD8 cells classed as naive were CD45RO-negative and positively selected for CCR7, excluding terminally differentiated effector memory CD45RA+ cells. The sample taken for sequencing was naive CD8+ T cells from PBMCs. This TCR was recovered from a man aged 18-30 years in good health. Some clones in this sample may be carry-over from other donors' samples.

This chain's CDR3 is CASSFSLGDRGTYEQYF. The CDR3 DNA follows: TGTGCCAGCAGTTTTAGTCTCGGGGACAGGGGTACCTACGAGCAGTACTTC. V usage is TRBV27 and J usage is TRBJ2-7, with 10 bases lining up with TRBD1. The CDR3 totals 17 residues. After removal of 3 bases from V and 2 bases from J, the junction contained 10 bases not matched to a gene. Germline V lookup: CDR1 MNHEY, CDR2 SMNVEV (reference sequence).